Following are 30 T cell receptor beta chains from one sample sequenced in a study of cytomegalovirus exposure and HLA in healthy donors. The PCR had 60 Vbeta and 13 Jbeta primers. The table came from immunoSEQ multiplex PCR; TCRdb's copy has only in-frame clones and leaves some out. The sample contains about 150,000 clones, around a tenth of which appear only once. Sequencing input: PBMCs. The receptors here all came from a man in his forties or fifties in good health and CMV-seronegative.

This clone was seen only a few times. Germline and junction disagree at one end, which may indicate a read error. The chain uses TRBV11-2 and TRBJ1-4; maybe TRBD1 (6 bases). This CDR3 region has 15 residues. Germline CDR1 is SGHAT and CDR2 is FQNNGV. Here the CDR3 reads CASSLSGTTNEKLFF. CDR3 nucleotide sequence: TGTGCCAGCAGCTTATCCGGGACAACAAATGAAAAACTGTTTTTT.

The V call is TRBV11-3, the J call TRBJ2-7; a possible D gene is TRBD2 (5 bases). The germline V gene has CDR1 SGHNT and CDR2 YENEEA. The CDR3 contains 16 residues. The V end was cut by 0 bases, the J end by 2 bases, with 14 bases between. The CDR3 sequence is CASSLEGGAATYEQYF. DNA for the CDR3: TGTGCCAGCAGCTTAGAAGGAGGAGCGGCAACCTACGAGCAGTACTTC. Looking up the rest from reference TRBV11-3 and TRBJ2-7 gives the full variable domain: EAGVVQSPRYKIIEKKQPVAFWCNPISGHNTLYWYLQNLGQGPELLIRYENEEAVDDSQLPKDRFSAERLKGVDSTLKIQPAELGDSAVYLCASSLEGGAATYEQYFGPGTRLTVT.

This clone has a handful of counts. The J gene is TRBJ1-2, the V gene TRBV6-1, with TRBD1 matching 9 bases. CDR3 length: 15 residues. CDR1 and CDR2 (germline): MNHNS, SASEGT. The V gene end was trimmed by 6 bases and the J gene end by 4 bases; junction bases not matched to a gene: 9. In nucleotides, the CDR3 is TGTGCCAGCAGGACCCCAGGGACAGGGCCCTATGGCTACACCTTC. Translation: CASRTPGTGPYGYTF.

CDR3 residues: CASSFGGGETQYF. The CDR3 DNA reads as TGTGCCAGCAGCTTTGGGGGCGGGGAGACCCAGTACTTC. The chain carries TRBV13 and TRBJ2-5; a weak D match, TRBD1 (6 bases). The CDR3 has 13 amino acids. With 3 bases removed from V and 5 bases from J, the gap between germline ends came to 10 bases. CDR1 is PRHDT, CDR2 FYEKMQ, per germline (reference sequence).

The chain recombines TRBV27 with TRBJ2-2, with 7 bases aligning to TRBD2. Germline CDR1 is MNHEY and CDR2 is SMNVEV (reference sequence). The V and J ends lost 5 bases and 2 bases, in that order; junction bases with no gene match: 5. The CDR3 consists of 15 residues. CDR3 bases: TGTGCCAGCAGTCGACTAGCTGGTAACACCGGGGAGCTGTTTTTT. It specifies CASSRLAGNTGELFF.

The chain joins TRBV9 to TRBJ1-5; 8 nucleotides agree with TRBD1. The junction had 7 bases not matched to a gene; V was cut back by 3 bases and J by 5 bases. CDR3 size: 15 residues. CDR1 is SGDLS, CDR2 YYNGEE, per germline. The CDR3 is CASSAGGAEDQPQHF. CDR3 in DNA: TGTGCCAGCAGCGCAGGGGGCGCAGAAGATCAGCCCCAGCATTTT.

In the case of this clone: The junction and the germline gene differ at one end; a read error may be behind it. This chain connects TRBV2 to TRBJ1-1, with a possible D match to TRBD1 (5 bases). The CDR3 consists of 13 residues. In germline, CDR1 is SNHLY, CDR2 FYNNEI. CDR3 loop: CARSDEGRTEAFF. The CDR3 nucleotides read TGTGCCAGAAGTGATGAGGGGAGGACTGAAGCTTTCTTT.

This clone was counted only a few times. V usage is TRBV7-2 and J usage is TRBJ2-7; D is unclear. Germline CDR1 reads SGHTA; CDR2 reads FQGNSA. The CDR3 has 11 amino acids. V was cut by 4 bases and J by 2 bases, with 3 bases left in between. CDR3 protein: CASSSTYEQYF. The CDR3, as DNA: TGTGCCAGCAGCTCCACCTACGAGCAGTACTTC.

This clone was detected many times. The chain joins TRBV2 to TRBJ2-1; no clear D gene. Per the germline V gene, CDR1 is SNHLY and CDR2 is FYNNEI. The CDR3 runs to 13 residues. Trimming removed 9 bases at V and 6 bases at J, with 15 bases between. CDR3 DNA sequence: TGTGCCAGTGAACTTATGAGGTCCAATGAGCAGTTCTTC. It translates to CASELMRSNEQFF.

V is TRBV9 and J is TRBJ2-5; D might be TRBD2 (6 bases). V dropped 3 bases and J dropped 5 bases, with 17 bases sitting between them. Germline CDR1 SGDLS, CDR2 YYNGEE. The CDR3 length is 15 residues. CDR3 residues: CASSATHSGWETQYF. The CDR3 DNA reads TGTGCCAGCAGCGCTACTCACAGCGGGTGGGAGACCCAGTACTTC.

This rearrangement joins TRBV7-9 to TRBJ2-3, with TRBD2 matching 10 bases. V lost 4 bases, J lost 2 bases, and 3 bases stayed unmatched. Germline V gene data show CDR1 as SEHNR and CDR2 as FQNEAQ (reference sequence). This CDR3 region has 15 residues. The CDR3 loop reads CASSSSGGNTDTQYF. The CDR3 DNA sequence: TGTGCCAGCAGCTCTAGCGGGGGAAACACAGATACGCAGTATTTT.

This clone has more than one count but fewer than ten. J is TRBJ2-2 and V is TRBV19; 9 positions match TRBD1. CDR3 size: 15 residues. Germline V lookup: CDR1 LNHDA, CDR2 SQIVND (reference sequence). V lost 9 bases and J lost 5; bases outside the gene matches: 10. The CDR3 loop reads CARSPGQGLTGELFF. CDR3 nucleotide sequence: TGTGCCAGGTCCCCGGGACAGGGCTTAACCGGGGAGCTGTTTTTT.

This chain links TRBV18 with TRBJ1-1; D is undetermined. The germline V gene has CDR1 KGHSH and CDR2 LQKENI. V dropped 6 bases and J dropped 2 bases, with 10 bases sitting between them. This CDR3 has 13 residues. This CDR3 is CASSITANTEAFF. The CDR3 nucleotides are TGTGCCAGCTCTATTACAGCAAACACTGAAGCTTTCTTT.

The chain couples TRBV30 to TRBJ2-2, with unresolved D. The germline V gene encodes CDR1 GTSNPN and CDR2 SVGIG (reference sequence). The CDR3 sequence is 13 residues long. The germline V and J ends were trimmed by 5 bases and 0 bases, with 7 bases remaining between them. DNA of the CDR3: TGTGCCTGGCGCGGCTCGAACACCGGGGAGCTGTTTTTT. This encodes CAWRGSNTGELFF.

This clone was counted between two and nine times. The chain is built from TRBV10-3 and TRBJ1-2; 7 bases align to TRBD1. CDR3 size: 14 residues. The germline gives CDR1 ENHRY, CDR2 SYGVKD. Losses at the gene ends were 2 bases for V and 5 bases for J; bases not matched to a gene: 5. CDR3 bases: TGTGCCATCAGTGAGACAGGGGCGGGTTATGGCTACACCTTC. Translated: CAISETGAGYGYTF.

V gene TRBV6-5 combines with J gene TRBJ1-1; D gene ambiguous. The V and J ends lost 0 bases and 2 bases respectively, with 7 bases between them. CDR1 MNHEY and CDR2 SVGAGI come from the germline V gene. This CDR3 contains 14 residues. The CDR3 sequence: CASSYSSVNTEAFF. The CDR3 DNA reads TGTGCCAGCAGTTACTCGTCAGTCAACACTGAAGCTTTCTTT.

This clone was observed a handful of times. The junction and the germline gene differ at one end; a read error may be behind it. V and J are TRBV7-9 and TRBJ2-1; 14 bases fit TRBD2. This CDR3 comprises 19 residues. CDR1 and CDR2 (germline): SEHNR, FQNEAQ (reference sequence). DNA for the CDR3: TGTGCCAGCACCTTATCTAGGACTAGCGGGGGGAGCTCCTACAATGAGCAGTTCTTC. It codes for CASTLSRTSGGSSYNEQFF.

This clone was recorded a few times. The chain is built from TRBV18 and TRBJ2-7; TRBD1 aligns across 12 bases. The germline V gene encodes CDR1 KGHSH and CDR2 LQKENI. The CDR3 is made up of 16 amino acids. After removal of 4 bases from V and 5 bases from J, the junction contained 9 bases not matched to a gene. The DNA of the CDR3 is TGTGCCAGCTCACAGAGCAGCGGGACAGGGGGCGACGAGCAGTACTTC. This gives the protein CASSQSSGTGGDEQYF.

This rearrangement joins TRBV7-2 to TRBJ1-6, with TRBD1 as a possible D gene (5 bases). The V and J ends lost 5 bases and 5 bases respectively, with 10 bases between them. The CDR3 length is 14 residues. From germline, CDR1 is SGHTA and CDR2 FQGNSA. The CDR3 nucleotides are TGTGCCAGCAGCCGACGGACAAATAATTCACCCCTCCACTTT. Translation: CASSRRTNNSPLHF. Based on the CDR3 plus reference TRBV7-2 and TRBJ1-6, the full variable domain is GAGVSQSPSNKVTEKGKDVELRCDPISGHTALYWYRQSLGQGLEFLIYFQGNSAPDKSGLPSDRFSAERTGGSVSTLTIQRTQQEDSAVYLCASSRRTNNSPLHFGNGTRLTVT.

This clone was recorded at least ten times. V usage is TRBV6-6 and J usage is TRBJ2-3; D might be TRBD1 (6 bases). The V and J ends lost 10 bases and 0 bases respectively, with 14 bases between them. From germline, CDR1 is MNHNY and CDR2 SVGAGI (reference sequence). This CDR3 has 14 residues. The CDR3 DNA follows: TGTGCCACTAAACCGGGACATAGCACAGATACGCAGTATTTT. Translated, it gives CATKPGHSTDTQYF.

In this sample, this clone turned up a few times. The chain carries TRBV7-9 and TRBJ2-7; D not certain. V lost 1 base to trimming and J lost 0 bases, with 13 bases between them. Germline V gene data show CDR1 as SEHNR and CDR2 as FQNEAQ (reference sequence). The CDR3 consists of 16 residues. The DNA for the CDR3 is TGTGCCAGCAGCTTAGATCCAAGCGCCAGCTCCTACGAGCAGTACTTC. It codes for CASSLDPSASSYEQYF.

The chain uses TRBV6-5 and TRBJ1-5; D unclear. Germline-derived CDR1 and CDR2 are MNHEY and SVGAGI. Trimming removed 5 bases from V and 3 bases from J, with 8 bases in between. The CDR3 runs to 13 residues. Here the CDR3 reads CASSPDNNQPQHF. DNA of the CDR3: TGTGCCAGCAGTCCCGACAACAATCAGCCCCAGCATTTT.

CDR3 DNA sequence: TGTGCCAGCTCACCATTCCGGGACATTTCCTACGAGCAGTACTTC. It translates to CASSPFRDISYEQYF. J is TRBJ2-7 and V is TRBV18; weak D call: TRBD1 (6 bases). Per the germline V gene, CDR1 is KGHSH and CDR2 is LQKENI. V dropped 2 bases and J dropped 1 base, with 12 bases sitting between them. This CDR3 has 15 amino acids. The entire variable domain, with the rest obtained from reference TRBV18 and TRBJ2-7, is as follows: NAGVMQNPRHLVRRRGQEARLRCSPMKGHSHVYWYRQLPEEGLKFMVYLQKENIIDESGMPKERFSAEFPKEGPSILRIQQVVRGDSAAYFCASSPFRDISYEQYFGPGTRLTVT.

The gene calls are TRBV5-1 and TRBJ1-3; D is undetermined. The CDR3 length is 15 residues. Trimming took off 6 bases at V and 4 bases at J, with 17 bases between the two ends. The V gene's germline CDR1 is SGHRS and CDR2 YFSETQ. The CDR3 sequence: CASTHGTPGGNTIYF. CDR3 coding DNA: TGCGCCAGCACCCACGGCACTCCGGGAGGAAACACCATATATTTT.

In this sample, this clone turned up a few times. The rearrangement joins TRBV7-9 to TRBJ1-2, with D possibly being TRBD1 (6 bases). CDR1 SEHNR and CDR2 FQNEAQ come from the germline V gene (reference sequence). Trimming removed 0 bases from V and 8 bases from J, with 10 bases in between. The CDR3 runs to 13 residues. CDR3 coding DNA: TGTGCCAGCAGCTTAGCACAGGGTGTAGGCTACACCTTC. Residues: CASSLAQGVGYTF. The full variable domain, in which reference TRBV7-9 and TRBJ1-2 provide the parts outside the CDR3, is DTGVSQNPRHKITKRGQNVTFRCDPISEHNRLYWYRQTLGQGPEFLTYFQNEAQLEKSRLLSDRFSAERPKGSFSTLEIQRTEQGDSAMYLCASSLAQGVGYTFGSGTRLTVV.

A few counts support this clone. For the CDR3, the DNA is TGTGCCAGCAGCCCAAGTGGGGGGTTTAGGCAGCCCCAGCATTTT. Its protein is CASSPSGGFRQPQHF. The gene calls are TRBV7-2 and TRBJ1-5; tentative D call: TRBD1 (5 bases). The germline V gene encodes CDR1 SGHTA and CDR2 FQGNSA. Trimming left V 5 bases short and J 7 bases short, with 18 bases between. The CDR3 extends over 15 amino acids. The full variable domain, rest sourced from reference TRBV7-2 and TRBJ1-5, is GAGVSQSPSNKVTEKGKDVELRCDPISGHTALYWYRQSLGQGLEFLIYFQGNSAPDKSGLPSDRFSAERTGGSVSTLTIQRTQQEDSAVYLCASSPSGGFRQPQHFGDGTRLSIL.

In its sample, this clone was seen a few times. This chain links TRBV2 with TRBJ1-5, with D hard to call. The CDR3 covers 13 residues. V was cut by 8 bases and J by 0 bases, with 8 bases left in between. Germline V lookup: CDR1 SNHLY, CDR2 FYNNEI. CDR3 in DNA: TGTGCCAGCGAACGGGATAGCAATCAGCCCCAGCATTTT. The encoded protein is CASERDSNQPQHF.

J is TRBJ2-3 and V is TRBV28; D is unresolved. V was clipped by 1 base and J by 0 bases, with 11 bases between them. The CDR3 contains 16 residues. The germline V gene encodes CDR1 MDHEN and CDR2 SYDVKM. The CDR3 DNA is TGTGCCAGCAGTTTATTTGGTCCGGGTAGCACAGATACGCAGTATTTT. Residues: CASSLFGPGSTDTQYF.

The sample holds one count of this clone. The CDR3, as DNA: TGTGCCAGTAGCGGAAGCGGGGTCTCCTACAATGAGCAGTTCTTC. Its translation: CASSGSGVSYNEQFF. V gene TRBV19 combines with J gene TRBJ2-1; TRBD2 agrees at 7 bases. Germline-derived CDR1 and CDR2 are LNHDA and SQIVND (reference sequence). The CDR3 is 15 residues long. J was trimmed by 0 bases and V by 6 bases; bases with no gene match: 5.

This chain uses TRBV19 with TRBJ1-5; the match to TRBD1 covers 10 bases. CDR3 length: 15 amino acids. Trimming removed 10 bases from V and 3 bases from J; junction bases left unmatched: 9. CDR1 LNHDA and CDR2 SQIVND come from the germline V gene (reference sequence). CDR3 loop: CATTEGTGDNQPQHF. The CDR3 bases are TGTGCCACCACGGAAGGGACAGGGGACAATCAGCCCCAGCATTTT. Drawing the rest from reference TRBV19 and TRBJ1-5, the complete variable domain is DGGITQSPKYLFRKEGQNVTLSCEQNLNHDAMYWYRQDPGQGLRLIYYSQIVNDFQKGDIAEGYSVSREKKESFPLTVTSAQKNPTAFYLCATTEGTGDNQPQHFGDGTRLSIL.